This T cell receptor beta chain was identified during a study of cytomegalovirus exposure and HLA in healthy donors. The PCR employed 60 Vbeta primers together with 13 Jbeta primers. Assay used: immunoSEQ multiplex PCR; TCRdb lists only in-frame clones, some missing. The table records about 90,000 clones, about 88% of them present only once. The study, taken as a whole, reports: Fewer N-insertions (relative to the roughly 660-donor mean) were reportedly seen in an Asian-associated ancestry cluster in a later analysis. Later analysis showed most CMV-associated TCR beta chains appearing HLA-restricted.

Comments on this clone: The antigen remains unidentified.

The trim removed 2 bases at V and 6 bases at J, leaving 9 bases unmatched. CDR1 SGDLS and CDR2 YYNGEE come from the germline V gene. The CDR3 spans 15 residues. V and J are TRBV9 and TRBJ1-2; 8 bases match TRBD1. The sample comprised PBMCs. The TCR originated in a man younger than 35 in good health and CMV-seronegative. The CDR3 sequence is CASSVSRGQGDGYTF. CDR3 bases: TGTGCCAGCAGCGTCAGCAGGGGGCAGGGAGATGGCTACACCTTC. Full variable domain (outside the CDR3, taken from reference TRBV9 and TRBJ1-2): DSGVTQTPKHLITATGQRVTLRCSPRSGDLSVYWYQQSLDQGLQFLIQYYNGEERAKGNILERFSAQQFPDLHSELNLSSLELGDSALYFCASSVSRGQGDGYTFGSGTRLTVV.